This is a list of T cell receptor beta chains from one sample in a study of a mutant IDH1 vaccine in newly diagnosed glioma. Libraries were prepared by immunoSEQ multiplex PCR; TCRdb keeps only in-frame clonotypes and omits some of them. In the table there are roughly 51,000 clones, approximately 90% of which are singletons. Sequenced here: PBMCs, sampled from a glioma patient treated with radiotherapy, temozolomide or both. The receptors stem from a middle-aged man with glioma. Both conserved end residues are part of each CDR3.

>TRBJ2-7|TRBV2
CATQARTGGNYEQYF
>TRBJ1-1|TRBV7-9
CASSLFPPKVRTEAFF
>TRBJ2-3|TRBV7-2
CASSFGTSGSSDTQYF
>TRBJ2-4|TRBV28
CASRPGGGKNIQYF
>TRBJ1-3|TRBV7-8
CASSSTSQAGNTIYF
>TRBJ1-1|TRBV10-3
CAISDGAAEAFF
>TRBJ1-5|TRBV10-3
CAIRDRDGSNQPQHF
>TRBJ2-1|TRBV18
CASSPSGRAEQFF
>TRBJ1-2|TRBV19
CASRPRAANYGYTF
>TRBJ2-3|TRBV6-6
CASSYYRTSTDTQYF
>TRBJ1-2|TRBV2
CASSKDSYGYTF
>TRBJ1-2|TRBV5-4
CASSLSAGANYGYTF
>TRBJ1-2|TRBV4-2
CASSQDLPNYGYTF
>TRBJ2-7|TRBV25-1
CASSPTGSYEQYF
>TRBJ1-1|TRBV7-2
CASSRSREATEAFF
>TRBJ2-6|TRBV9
CASSLPGANVLTF
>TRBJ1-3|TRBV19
CASSAWTNSGNTIYF
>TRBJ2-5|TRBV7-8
CASSLSDQETQYF
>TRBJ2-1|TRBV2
CAGGLAGVEQFF
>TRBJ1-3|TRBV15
CATSRDGEIVSGNTIYF
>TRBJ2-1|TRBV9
CASSPLLAGARNEQFF
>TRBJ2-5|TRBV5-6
CASRYTSFQETQYF
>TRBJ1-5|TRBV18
CASSPSGTPNQPQHF
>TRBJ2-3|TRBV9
CASSALSLDTQYF
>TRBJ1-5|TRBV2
CASSGGTGSSAQHF
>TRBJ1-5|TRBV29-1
CSVVDSNQPQHF
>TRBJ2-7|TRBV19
CASSIPGSYEQYF
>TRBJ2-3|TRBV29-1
CSVVIGQGANTQYF
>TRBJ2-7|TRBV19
CASSRGEGTTNEQYF
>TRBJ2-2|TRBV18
CASSPGGPNTGELFF
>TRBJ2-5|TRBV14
CASRGVGGETQYF
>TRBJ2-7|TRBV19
CASSLQGALYEQYF
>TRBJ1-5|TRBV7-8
CASSLEGGTFNQPQHF
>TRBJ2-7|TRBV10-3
CAISGTGLASEQYF
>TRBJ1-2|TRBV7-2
CASSRTGEPYGYTF
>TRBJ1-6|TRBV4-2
CASSQDRFNSPLHF
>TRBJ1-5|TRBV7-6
CASSKGTVGNQPQHF
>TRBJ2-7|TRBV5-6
CASSLRRTRVEQYF
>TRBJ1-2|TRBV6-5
CASSYSSEGHNYGYTF